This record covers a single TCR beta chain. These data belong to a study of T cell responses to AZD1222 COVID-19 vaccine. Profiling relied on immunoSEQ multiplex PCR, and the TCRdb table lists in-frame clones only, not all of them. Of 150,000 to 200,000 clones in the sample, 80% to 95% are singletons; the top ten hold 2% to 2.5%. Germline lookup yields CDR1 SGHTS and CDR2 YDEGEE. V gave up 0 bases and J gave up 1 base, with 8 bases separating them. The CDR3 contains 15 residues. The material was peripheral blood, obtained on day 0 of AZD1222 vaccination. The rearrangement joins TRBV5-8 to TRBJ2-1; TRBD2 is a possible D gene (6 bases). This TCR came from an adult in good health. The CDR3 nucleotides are TGTGCCAGCAGCTTGGGCGGGATGTCCTACAATGAGCAGTTCTTC. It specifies CASSLGGMSYNEQFF.